The rows below give T cell receptor beta chains drawn from one sample of a study of identical twins. TCRdb fed the 5' RACE reads into MiXCR, producing one record per CDR3 protein. The table has 650,000 to 800,000 distinct CDR3 sequences, approximately 9% seen once. These same data were also listed under a study on yellow fever vaccine responses in identical twins.

The sample comprised PBMCs. The receptors were sampled from a woman aged 18-35 years in good health. The CDR3 runs from the conserved cysteine through the conserved F or W. The D gene is left open where the match is weak. Size values are once, few and many counts, or a class for expanded clones, and some rows have none.

>TRBJ2-3|.|TRBV12-3/TRBV12-4|.
CASSFGGIRTDTQYF
TGTGCCAGCAGTTTTGGCGGGATACGCACAGATACGCAGTATTTT
>TRBJ1-4|.|TRBV20-1|.
CSARHGGETVKLFF
TGCAGTGCTAGACACGGTGGGGAAACGGTAAAACTGTTTTTT
>TRBJ2-3|.|TRBV6-5|.
CASSYVGDTDTQYF
TGTGCCAGCAGTTACGTGGGGGACACAGATACGCAGTATTTT
>TRBJ2-7|.|TRBV25-1|many
CASSDSRQVSYEQYF
TGTGCCAGCAGTGACTCCAGACAGGTCTCCTACGAGCAGTACTTC
>TRBJ2-7|TRBD2|TRBV27|few
CASSLWGLASSYEQYF
TGTGCCAGCAGTTTATGGGGACTAGCGAGCTCCTACGAGCAGTACTTC
>TRBJ2-1|.|TRBV10-3|.
CAISEPLEDNEQFF
TGTGCCATCAGTGAGCCCCTGGAGGACAATGAGCAGTTCTTC
>TRBJ2-7|TRBD2|TRBV9|.
CASSVGGAGGPSEQYF
TGTGCCAGCAGCGTAGGGGGAGCGGGGGGGCCATCCGAGCAGTACTTC
>TRBJ1-2|TRBD1|TRBV7-2|.
CASSLVRTGGYGYTF
TGTGCCAGCAGCTTAGTCCGGACAGGGGGCTATGGCTACACCTTC
>TRBJ2-7|.|TRBV10-3|.
CAISEPDKGRGAYEQYF
TGTGCCATCAGTGAGCCTGATAAGGGTAGGGGAGCCTACGAGCAGTACTTC
>TRBJ2-2|TRBD2|TRBV15|many
CATSRDLAGAGEGTGELFF
TGTGCCACCAGCAGAGATCTCGCGGGAGCGGGAGAGGGCACCGGGGAGCTGTTTTTT
>TRBJ2-7|.|TRBV29-1|many
CSAGVSYEQYF
TGCAGCGCCGGCGTTTCTTACGAGCAGTACTTC
>TRBJ2-1|TRBD2|TRBV11-2|many
CASSPRRLTSGSDNEQFF
TGTGCCAGCAGCCCAAGACGACTGACTAGCGGGAGTGACAATGAGCAGTTCTTC
>TRBJ2-1|.|TRBV7-8|few
CASILTQSSYNEQFF
TGTGCCAGCATCCTGACTCAAAGCTCCTACAATGAGCAGTTCTTC
>TRBJ2-3|TRBD1|TRBV20-1|many
CSTKDRGRRSSTDTQYF
TGCAGTACAAAAGACAGGGGAAGACGTTCCAGCACAGATACGCAGTATTTT
>TRBJ2-1|.|TRBV10-3|.
CAISVQINNEQFF
TGTGCCATCAGTGTTCAGATCAACAATGAGCAGTTCTTC
>TRBJ2-5|TRBD1|TRBV6-5|.
CASSYGEDRARKETQYF
TGTGCCAGCAGTTACGGTGAGGACAGGGCCCGGAAAGAGACCCAGTACTTC
>TRBJ2-1|TRBD1|TRBV5-1|many
CASSLGQGAREQFF
TGCGCCAGCAGCTTGGGGCAGGGGGCGCGTGAGCAGTTCTTC
>TRBJ2-1|TRBD1|TRBV28|.
CASSPTGTGSNEQFF
TGTGCCAGCAGCCCAACCGGGACAGGGAGCAATGAGCAGTTCTTC
>TRBJ2-1|TRBD1|TRBV5-1|.
CASSRSGTGGSGEQFF
TGCGCCAGCAGTCGATCCGGGACAGGGGGCTCGGGTGAGCAGTTCTTC
>TRBJ2-3|.|TRBV4-1|.
CASSQSLGRDTDTQYF
TGCGCCAGCAGCCAATCCCTGGGAAGGGATACAGATACGCAGTATTTT
>TRBJ2-3|TRBD2|TRBV27|few
CASSLSEFAAGGGDTQYF
TGTGCCAGCAGTTTATCGGAGTTTGCCGCCGGGGGGGGAGATACGCAGTATTTT
>TRBJ2-5|TRBD2|TRBV4-1|.
CASSRAREIEETQYF
TGCGCCAGCAGCCGCGCGCGGGAGATTGAAGAGACCCAGTACTTC
>TRBJ1-6|.|TRBV7-9|.
CASSFGQGNSPLHF
TGTGCCAGCAGCTTTGGGCAGGGAAATTCACCCCTCCACTTT
>TRBJ2-5|.|TRBV28|.
CASSLTGGGGGTQYF
TGTGCCAGCAGTTTGACTGGAGGGGGAGGAGGGACCCAGTACTTC
>TRBJ2-7|TRBD2|TRBV4-1|few
CASSPRTTGVAGGYEQYF
TGCGCCAGCAGCCCAAGGACGACAGGGGTAGCGGGAGGCTACGAGCAGTACTTC
>TRBJ2-7|.|TRBV20-1|.
CSASGFEEVGEQYF
TGCAGTGCTAGCGGGTTTGAAGAGGTTGGCGAGCAGTACTTC